This is a list of T cell receptor beta chains from one sample in a study of cytomegalovirus exposure and HLA in healthy donors. Profiled with immunoSEQ multiplex PCR; TCRdb holds only in-frame clones, not every one. The profile shows 300,000 to 400,000 clones, about nine tenths of them singletons. Sequenced input: PBMCs. Receptors originate from a woman aged 18-29 years in good health and CMV-seronegative. CDR3s include the opening cysteine and the closing phenylalanine or tryptophan. Fields, in order: V gene, J gene, CDR3 length, clone size, D gene, CDR3 protein, CDR3 DNA. D genes are given only for firm matches. Clone size is stated in some rows and not others, as once, few, many or a class when expanded.

v_call: TRBV27
j_call: TRBJ1-5
cdr3_length: 16
clone_size: few
d_call: TRBD1
cdr3_aa: CASSLYRGPSNQPQHF
cdr3_nt: TGTGCCAGCAGTTTATACAGGGGGCCTAGCAATCAGCCCCAGCATTTT

v_call: TRBV29-1
j_call: TRBJ2-7
cdr3_length: 18
clone_size: .
d_call: TRBD2
cdr3_aa: CSVEEIGERGRSGYEQYF
cdr3_nt: TGCAGCGTTGAAGAGATCGGTGAGCGGGGAAGGTCTGGCTACGAGCAGTACTTC

v_call: TRBV15
j_call: TRBJ2-7
cdr3_length: 15
clone_size: .
d_call: TRBD1
cdr3_aa: CATSGGQAGTYEQYF
cdr3_nt: TGTGCCACCAGCGGGGGACAGGCTGGGACCTACGAGCAGTACTTC

v_call: TRBV5-1
j_call: TRBJ2-4
cdr3_length: 14
clone_size: once
d_call: TRBD1
cdr3_aa: CASSLGVGGDIQYF
cdr3_nt: TGCGCCAGCAGCTTGGGGGTAGGGGGCGACATTCAGTACTTC

v_call: TRBV12-2
j_call: TRBJ1-2
cdr3_length: 19
clone_size: .
d_call: .
cdr3_aa: CASRLALAYSIGGFYGYTF
cdr3_nt: TGTGCAAGTCGCTTAGCGCTTGCGTATTCTATCGGGGGGTTCTATGGCTACACCTTC

v_call: TRBV7-2
j_call: TRBJ1-2
cdr3_length: 15
clone_size: .
d_call: TRBD1
cdr3_aa: CASRTSGGAGDGYTF
cdr3_nt: TGTGCCAGCAGGACTTCAGGGGGCGCGGGAGATGGCTACACCTTC

v_call: TRBV4-1
j_call: TRBJ2-7
cdr3_length: 16
clone_size: few
d_call: .
cdr3_aa: CASSQAGQGGSDEQYF
cdr3_nt: TGCGCCAGCAGCCAGGCGGGGCAGGGCGGGTCAGACGAGCAGTACTTC

v_call: TRBV7-8
j_call: TRBJ2-7
cdr3_length: 16
clone_size: .
d_call: TRBD2
cdr3_aa: CASSFGTSGATWEQYF
cdr3_nt: TGTGCCAGCAGCTTTGGGACTAGCGGGGCGACTTGGGAGCAGTACTTC

v_call: TRBV4-2
j_call: TRBJ1-2
cdr3_length: 14
clone_size: .
d_call: .
cdr3_aa: CASTSGQGADGYTF
cdr3_nt: .

v_call: TRBV7-8
j_call: TRBJ1-1
cdr3_length: 14
clone_size: .
d_call: TRBD1
cdr3_aa: CASSLALRGTEAFF
cdr3_nt: TGTGCCAGCAGCTTAGCTCTCAGGGGGACTGAAGCTTTCTTT

v_call: TRBV28
j_call: TRBJ2-7
cdr3_length: 16
clone_size: .
d_call: .
cdr3_aa: CAISTRSRVSSYEQYF
cdr3_nt: TGTGCCATCTCGACCCGATCCAGGGTCAGCTCCTACGAGCAGTACTTC

v_call: TRBV7-6
j_call: TRBJ2-3
cdr3_length: 16
clone_size: .
d_call: TRBD2
cdr3_aa: CASGSSGGLSTDTQYF
cdr3_nt: TGTGCCAGCGGTTCTAGCGGGGGGCTTAGCACAGATACGCAGTATTTT

v_call: TRBV7-8
j_call: TRBJ2-3
cdr3_length: 17
clone_size: .
d_call: TRBD2
cdr3_aa: CASSLGIGGRITDTQYF
cdr3_nt: TGTGCCAGCAGCCTGGGGATCGGCGGGAGAATCACAGATACGCAGTATTTT

v_call: TRBV5-8
j_call: TRBJ2-3
cdr3_length: 15
clone_size: .
d_call: .
cdr3_aa: CASSSRGGSTDTQYF
cdr3_nt: TGTGCCAGCAGCTCACGTGGCGGTAGCACAGATACGCAGTATTTT

v_call: TRBV5-1
j_call: TRBJ2-1
cdr3_length: 15
clone_size: .
d_call: .
cdr3_aa: CASSLSTVPYNEQFF
cdr3_nt: TGCGCCAGCAGCTTGAGCACCGTTCCCTACAATGAGCAGTTCTTC

v_call: TRBV7-6
j_call: TRBJ2-2
cdr3_length: 15
clone_size: .
d_call: TRBD2
cdr3_aa: CASSLGTSGTGELFF
cdr3_nt: TGTGCCAGCAGCTTAGGGACTAGCGGGACCGGGGAGCTGTTTTTT

v_call: TRBV30
j_call: TRBJ1-5
cdr3_length: 13
clone_size: .
d_call: .
cdr3_aa: CAWSTGVNQPQHF
cdr3_nt: TGTGCCTGGAGTACCGGGGTAAATCAGCCCCAGCATTTT

v_call: TRBV30
j_call: TRBJ2-7
cdr3_length: 12
clone_size: .
d_call: .
cdr3_aa: CAWRDSPYEQYF
cdr3_nt: TGTGCCTGGAGGGACAGTCCCTACGAGCAGTACTTC

v_call: TRBV2
j_call: TRBJ2-3
cdr3_length: 16
clone_size: .
d_call: TRBD1
cdr3_aa: CASSPPPTGLLDTQYF
cdr3_nt: TGTGCCAGCAGCCCTCCACCGACAGGGTTATTAGATACGCAGTATTTT

v_call: TRBV10-3
j_call: TRBJ2-1
cdr3_length: 18
clone_size: .
d_call: TRBD2
cdr3_aa: CAISEKTPLAGDYNEQFF
cdr3_nt: TGTGCCATCAGTGAGAAGACTCCCCTAGCGGGGGATTACAATGAGCAGTTCTTC

v_call: TRBV9
j_call: TRBJ1-5
cdr3_length: 16
clone_size: .
d_call: .
cdr3_aa: CATRPGHRYSNQPQHF
cdr3_nt: TGTGCCACGAGACCGGGACACCGATATAGCAATCAGCCCCAGCATTTT

v_call: TRBV2
j_call: TRBJ2-5
cdr3_length: 15
clone_size: .
d_call: TRBD2
cdr3_aa: CASSERAGTGETQYF
cdr3_nt: TGTGCCAGCAGTGAGCGAGCGGGGACGGGGGAGACCCAGTACTTC

v_call: TRBV5-4
j_call: TRBJ2-7
cdr3_length: 14
clone_size: few
d_call: .
cdr3_aa: CASSETPSSYEQYF
cdr3_nt: TGTGCCAGCAGCGAAACTCCGAGCTCCTACGAGCAGTACTTC

v_call: TRBV5-1
j_call: TRBJ1-1
cdr3_length: 15
clone_size: .
d_call: .
cdr3_aa: CASSLADRLVTEAFF
cdr3_nt: TGCGCCAGCAGCTTGGCCGACAGGCTAGTTACTGAAGCTTTCTTT

v_call: TRBV5-6
j_call: TRBJ2-1
cdr3_length: 15
clone_size: .
d_call: .
cdr3_aa: CASSFVPLSYNEQFF
cdr3_nt: TGTGCCAGCAGCTTCGTCCCCCTATCCTACAATGAGCAGTTCTTC

v_call: TRBV30
j_call: TRBJ2-2
cdr3_length: 14
clone_size: .
d_call: .
cdr3_aa: CAWGHTVNTGELFF
cdr3_nt: TGTGCCTGGGGGCACACAGTGAACACCGGGGAGCTGTTTTTT

v_call: TRBV4-2
j_call: TRBJ2-3
cdr3_length: 13
clone_size: .
d_call: .
cdr3_aa: CASSQEIRDTQYF
cdr3_nt: TGTGCCAGCAGCCAAGAAATTCGAGATACGCAGTATTTT

v_call: TRBV10-1
j_call: TRBJ2-1
cdr3_length: 13
clone_size: .
d_call: TRBD2
cdr3_aa: CASEGSGSDEQFF
cdr3_nt: TGCGCCAGCGAGGGTAGCGGGAGTGATGAGCAGTTCTTC

v_call: TRBV28
j_call: TRBJ2-5
cdr3_length: 16
clone_size: .
d_call: .
cdr3_aa: CASSFSASLGGETQYF
cdr3_nt: TGTGCCAGCAGTTTTAGTGCCAGTTTGGGGGGAGAGACCCAGTACTTC

v_call: TRBV6-5
j_call: TRBJ2-7
cdr3_length: 15
clone_size: .
d_call: TRBD1
cdr3_aa: CASRGTGTGAYEQYF
cdr3_nt: TGTGCCAGCAGGGGCACCGGGACAGGGGCCTACGAGCAGTACTTC

v_call: TRBV27
j_call: TRBJ2-7
cdr3_length: 15
clone_size: .
d_call: TRBD1
cdr3_aa: CASLRRDRVPYEQYF
cdr3_nt: TGTGCCAGCCTCCGCCGGGACAGGGTTCCCTACGAGCAGTACTTC

v_call: TRBV12-2
j_call: TRBJ2-3
cdr3_length: 18
clone_size: once
d_call: .
cdr3_aa: CASRCGLAGEEIPDTQYF
cdr3_nt: TGTGCAAGTCGCTGCGGACTAGCGGGAGAGGAAATCCCAGATACGCAGTATTTT

v_call: TRBV6-1
j_call: TRBJ2-2
cdr3_length: 15
clone_size: .
d_call: TRBD2
cdr3_aa: CASRFSGRVPGELFF
cdr3_nt: TGTGCCAGCAGGTTTAGCGGGAGGGTCCCCGGGGAGCTGTTTTTT

v_call: TRBV30
j_call: TRBJ2-7
cdr3_length: 13
clone_size: .
d_call: TRBD2
cdr3_aa: CAWTDSGRYEQYF
cdr3_nt: TGTGCCTGGACCGATAGCGGGAGATACGAGCAGTACTTC

v_call: TRBV4-1
j_call: TRBJ2-7
cdr3_length: 15
clone_size: .
d_call: .
cdr3_aa: CASSHEMGAGYEQYF
cdr3_nt: TGCGCCAGCAGCCATGAAATGGGGGCCGGCTACGAGCAGTACTTC

v_call: TRBV27
j_call: TRBJ2-1
cdr3_length: 14
clone_size: once
d_call: .
cdr3_aa: CASSLKGVYNEQFF
cdr3_nt: TGTGCCAGCAGTTTGAAGGGGGTCTACAATGAGCAGTTCTTC

v_call: TRBV7-9
j_call: TRBJ1-4
cdr3_length: 11
clone_size: .
d_call: .
cdr3_aa: CASSSTGKLFF
cdr3_nt: TGTGCCAGCAGCTCCACAGGGAAACTGTTTTTT